This entry lists 20 T cell receptor beta chains sequenced from one sample in a study of cytomegalovirus exposure and HLA in healthy donors. In the PCR, 60 Vbeta and 13 Jbeta primers were used. Generated by immunoSEQ multiplex PCR, the TCRdb table keeps only in-frame clones and is missing some. Listed are roughly 120,000 clones; 2.2% falls within the top ten. Sample: PBMCs. These receptors all stem from a man in his forties or fifties in good health and CMV-seronegative.

V is TRBV2 and J is TRBJ2-3; D may be TRBD2 (6 bases). Per the germline V gene, CDR1 is SNHLY and CDR2 is FYNNEI. Deletions cut 5 bases from V and 4 bases from J, with 13 bases between. The length of the CDR3 is 14 residues. CDR3 DNA: TGTGCCAGCAGTATTTACGGGAGTGCAGATACGCAGTATTTT. Translation: CASSIYGSADTQYF.

The V gene is TRBV11-3, the J gene TRBJ2-7, with unresolved D. With 1 base removed from V and 7 bases from J, the gap between germline ends came to 8 bases. The CDR3 has 12 residues. Germline assignment: CDR1 SGHNT and CDR2 YENEEA. The CDR3 reads CASSLGAREQYF. CDR3 sequence (DNA): TGTGCCAGCAGCTTAGGAGCGCGGGAGCAGTACTTC.

CDR3 DNA sequence: TGCGCCAGCAGCCAAGTTTCTAGCGGGAGATCGGTCTACAATGAGCAGTTCTTC. Its protein product is CASSQVSSGRSVYNEQFF. The rearrangement links TRBV4-1 to TRBJ2-1; the match to TRBD2 covers 10 bases. The CDR3 is made up of 18 amino acids. Trimming at V came to 1 base and at J to 3 bases, leaving 9 bases not matched to a gene. Germline CDR1 is MGHRA and CDR2 is YSYEKL.

The gene calls are TRBV5-1 and TRBJ2-6; a possible D gene is TRBD1 (5 bases). The germline CDR1 and CDR2 sequences are SGHRS and YFSETQ. The CDR3 consists of 16 residues. The V end lost 4 bases, the J end lost 2 bases, and 13 bases lay between the germline ends. CDR3 bases: TGCGCCAGCAGCCCGATTCAGGGTACTGGGGCCAACGTCCTGACTTTC. It is translated as CASSPIQGTGANVLTF. The complete variable domain, with remaining parts taken from reference TRBV5-1 and TRBJ2-6, reads KAGVTQTPRYLIKTRGQQVTLSCSPISGHRSVSWYQQTPGQGLQFLFEYFSETQRNKGNFPGRFSGRQFSNSRSEMNVSTLELGDSALYLCASSPIQGTGANVLTFGAGSRLTVL.

This sequence joins TRBV6-1 and TRBJ2-5; 8 bases line up with TRBD2. The CDR3 is 14 residues long. The ends lost 5 bases at V and 7 bases at J; junction bases unmatched: 9. Germline CDR1 is MNHNS and CDR2 is SASEGT. The CDR3 sequence: CASSSGSARGTQYF. As DNA, the CDR3 is TGTGCCAGCAGTAGCGGGAGCGCAAGAGGGACCCAGTACTTC.

This chain connects TRBV6-1 to TRBJ1-2; 7 bases align to TRBD1. With 6 bases clipped from V and 0 bases from J, the junction kept 4 bases outside the gene matches. Germline V lookup: CDR1 MNHNS, CDR2 SASEGT. The CDR3 spans 14 residues. The CDR3 is CASSLDRANYGYTF. Here the CDR3 DNA reads TGTGCCAGCAGCCTTGACAGGGCTAACTATGGCTACACCTTC.

The J gene is TRBJ2-1, the V gene TRBV11-3, with D perhaps matching TRBD2 (6 bases). This CDR3 region has 16 residues. V was clipped by 4 bases and J by 6 bases, with 19 bases between them. Looked up from germline, CDR1 is SGHNT and CDR2 is YENEEA. The CDR3, as DNA: TGTGCCAGCAGCTCTCCTTTGCGGGGAGACCTCAATGAGCAGTTCTTC. This translates into CASSSPLRGDLNEQFF. The complete variable domain, with remaining parts taken from reference TRBV11-3 and TRBJ2-1, reads EAGVVQSPRYKIIEKKQPVAFWCNPISGHNTLYWYLQNLGQGPELLIRYENEEAVDDSQLPKDRFSAERLKGVDSTLKIQPAELGDSAVYLCASSSPLRGDLNEQFFGPGTRLTVL.

The V call is TRBV7-9, the J call TRBJ1-2; 9 positions match TRBD1. The CDR3 runs 13 residues. V dropped 3 bases and J dropped 6; count of bases not matched to a gene: 2. CDR1 is SEHNR, CDR2 FQNEAQ, per germline (reference sequence). The CDR3 loop reads CASSLGQGHGYTF. The CDR3 DNA follows: TGTGCCAGCAGCTTGGGACAGGGCCATGGCTACACCTTC.

This sequence joins TRBV5-1 and TRBJ2-3; TRBD2 agrees at 9 bases. This CDR3 contains 16 residues. The V and J ends lost 1 base and 0 bases, in that order; junction bases with no gene match: 3. CDR1 SGHRS and CDR2 YFSETQ come from the germline V gene. CDR3 residues: CASSLTSGPSTDTQYF. Written as DNA, the CDR3 is TGCGCCAGCAGCTTGACTAGCGGGCCTAGCACAGATACGCAGTATTTT.

V gene TRBV5-1 combines with J gene TRBJ2-5; D not certain. Germline loops: CDR1 SGHRS, CDR2 YFSETQ. This CDR3 contains 15 residues. V lost 0 bases to trimming and J lost 5 bases, with 14 bases between them. The CDR3 DNA is TGCGCCAGCAGCTTGGCGTTGGTGGCAGATGAGACCCAGTACTTC. It translates to CASSLALVADETQYF.

This chain uses TRBV6-5 with TRBJ1-2; no clear D. The CDR3 runs to 14 residues. Trimming took off 1 base at V and 1 base at J, with 7 bases between the two ends. The germline gives CDR1 MNHEY, CDR2 SVGAGI. CDR3 residues: CASSYLSVNYGYTF. The CDR3 bases are TGTGCCAGCAGTTACTTATCAGTTAACTATGGCTACACCTTC.

The chain recombines TRBV6-6 with TRBJ2-7; possible D gene TRBD1, 5 bases. CDR1 MNHNY and CDR2 SVGAGI come from the germline V gene (reference sequence). V lost 3 bases and J lost 3, with 12 bases in between. The CDR3 is 14 residues long. CDR3 in amino acids: CASSYGAGYYEQYF. CDR3 coding DNA: TGTGCCAGCAGTTATGGGGCAGGGTACTACGAGCAGTACTTC.

The V gene is TRBV2, the J gene TRBJ1-2; TRBD1 might be the D (6 bases). Germline V gives CDR1 SNHLY, CDR2 FYNNEI. This CDR3 spans 11 amino acids. The germline V and J ends were trimmed by 7 bases and 8 bases, with 11 bases remaining between them. The CDR3 DNA is TGTGCCAGCAACGAGGGGGTAGGCTACACCTTC. Residues: CASNEGVGYTF.

The V gene is TRBV11-2, the J gene TRBJ2-7; 10 bases are shared with TRBD1. The germline CDR1 and CDR2 sequences are SGHAT and FQNNGV. This CDR3 contains 14 residues. Trimming took 5 bases from V and 6 from J; bases not matched to a gene: 7. The CDR3 spells CASSVGTGVAEQYF. The CDR3 DNA sequence: TGTGCCAGCAGCGTAGGGACAGGGGTCGCCGAGCAGTACTTC.

This sequence joins TRBV25-1 and TRBJ1-6; TRBD1 agrees at 7 bases. V dropped 4 bases and J dropped 3; count of bases not matched to a gene: 3. The CDR3 sequence is 15 residues long. In germline, CDR1 is MGHDK, CDR2 SYGVNS. The CDR3 is CASSGQGGYNSPLHF. CDR3 DNA sequence: TGTGCCAGCAGTGGACAGGGCGGCTATAATTCACCCCTCCACTTT.

The chain combines TRBV18 with TRBJ2-7, with 8 bases fitting TRBD1. This CDR3 spans 14 amino acids. Germline V lookup: CDR1 KGHSH, CDR2 LQKENI. V was pared by 5 bases and J by 0 bases, with 3 bases of the junction left unmatched. The CDR3 loop is CASSAGTGSYEQYF. In DNA form, the CDR3 reads TGTGCCAGCTCAGCCGGGACAGGCTCCTACGAGCAGTACTTC.

This sequence joins TRBV27 and TRBJ2-3; D is unresolved. CDR1 and CDR2 from the germline V gene are MNHEY and SMNVEV (reference sequence). This CDR3 is built from 13 residues. V lost 3 bases and J lost 5, with 9 bases in between. The DNA for the CDR3 is TGTGCCAGCAGTTTTAACTATCAAGATACGCAGTATTTT. Amino acid sequence: CASSFNYQDTQYF.

The CDR3 loop is CASSPRGRATDTQYF. In DNA form, the CDR3 reads TGTGCCAGCAGCCCTCGCGGGAGGGCCACAGATACGCAGTATTTT. This chain links TRBV28 with TRBJ2-3; TRBD2 matches 9 bases. V shed 6 bases, J shed 2 bases, and the junction held 6 bases outside the gene matches. The germline gives CDR1 MDHEN, CDR2 SYDVKM. The CDR3 runs 15 residues.

This chain uses TRBV6-4 with TRBJ2-1; 7 nucleotides agree with TRBD2. The germline V gene has CDR1 MRHNA and CDR2 SNTAGT. The CDR3 is made up of 16 amino acids. The trim removed 0 bases at V and 0 bases at J, leaving 2 bases unmatched. CDR3: CASSDSGGSSYNEQFF. The CDR3, as DNA: TGTGCCAGCAGTGACTCAGGCGGGAGCTCCTACAATGAGCAGTTCTTC.

The chain joins TRBV7-2 to TRBJ2-3; D unclear. The germline V gene encodes CDR1 SGHTA and CDR2 FQGNSA. The V end lost 0 bases, the J end lost 3 bases, and 7 bases lay between the germline ends. This CDR3 comprises 14 residues. The CDR3 DNA reads as TGTGCCAGCAGCTTAGCCCCCTTAACAGATACGCAGTATTTT. This codes for CASSLAPLTDTQYF.